This TCR beta chain was captured in a study of regulatory T cells in long-lasting Graves disease. Whole-study results and caveats: Investigators studied peripheral blood only, not thyroid tissue. TRBV28, TRBJ1-2 and TRBJ2-5 were segments that persistent disease favored.

Sequencing libraries for TCR beta were prepared with iRepertoire HTBI primers and Arm-PCR of CDR3 regions. TCRdb recomputed calls from the multiplex PCR reads with MiXCR, one row per CDR3 protein. The sample lists fewer than 350,000 distinct CDR3 sequences, 15% to 20% occurring once. Time point meaning: newly diagnosed GD, antithyroid drugs for less than 3 months. Scientists built the TCR library using RNA that was extracted from PBMCs. The CDR3 runs 16 residues. In germline, CDR1 is MDHEN, CDR2 SYDVKM. V lost 3 bases and J lost 2; bases outside the gene matches: 6. There are many counts of this clonotype. What it recognizes is unknown.

The source of this sequence is a female donor with Graves disease. The sample in question was peripheral blood mononuclear cells (PBMCs), obtained at new diagnosis, from a patient treated with antithyroid drugs. The chain employs TRBV28 and TRBJ2-5, with TRBD1 matching over 10 bases. The CDR3 here is CASSLDRGSRQETQYF. DNA for the CDR3: TGTGCCAGCAGTTTGGACAGGGGGTCGCGGCAAGAGACCCAGTACTTC. Full variable domain (missing parts from reference TRBV28 and TRBJ2-5): DVKVTQSSRYLVKRTGEKVFLECVQDMDHENMFWYRQDPGLGLRLIYFSYDVKMKEKGDIPEGYSVSREKKERFSLILESASTNQTSMYLCASSLDRGSRQETQYFGPGTRLLVL.